This T cell receptor (beta chain) was profiled in a study of post-analysis software for immune sequencing data. Study context: Recorded disease courses covered relapsing-remitting, secondary progressive and progressive-relapsing multiple sclerosis. Some patients had no subtype annotation.

Worth noting for this clonotype: Its specificity is not known.

Study-level results: Relative to controls, patients with multiple sclerosis showed significantly lower normalized Chao1 diversity. Pronounced co-clustering by F measure was evident among identically batched samples.

Carried by the TCR beta cDNA libraries were unique molecular identifiers. Input populations of roughly 0.85 to 11 million T cells gave rise to about 480,000 cDNA molecules. TCRdb analysed the PCR reads with MiXCR anew, one entry per CDR3 protein. The table includes roughly 800,000 distinct CDR3 sequences, 25% to 30% detected once. The sequence came from a girl aged 5-17 years with multiple sclerosis. The sequenced material came from blood.

As DNA, the CDR3 is TGCGCCAGCAGATTCAGCGGGGGAGTCTACGAGCAGTACTTC. This gives the protein CASRFSGGVYEQYF. V gene TRBV5-1 combines with J gene TRBJ2-4; 8 bases align to TRBD2. The tail of the sequence fits TRBJ2-7 better, so the J call may be wrong. This CDR3 comprises 14 residues. CDR1 is SGHRS and CDR2 is YFSETQ in the germline V gene.